A selection of T cell receptor beta chains follows, all from one sample in a study of T cells in Graves' hyperthyroidism and ophthalmopathy. TCRdb ran MiXCR on the multiplex PCR reads and lists one entry per CDR3 protein. Found here are roughly 570,000 distinct CDR3 sequences, roughly 46% of them singletons; the top ten hold 15% to 20%. The sequenced sample was peripheral blood or thyroid tissue (not recorded which). The receptors come from an adult woman with Graves' disease, either hyperthyroidism or ophthalmopathy (not recorded which). Both conserved end residues are part of each CDR3. D genes are given only for firm matches. Clone size is not always given. Where it is, it says once, few, many or a class for expanded clones.

TGTGCCAGCAGCCAAGTGGGGGGCGGCGAGTCTGAAGCTTTCTTT	CASSQVGGGESEAFF	.	.	TRBV14	TRBJ1-1
TGTGCCAGCAGCTTGGATTCCTTTGGGAATTCACCCCTCCACTTT	CASSLDSFGNSPLHF	.	many	TRBV5-8	TRBJ1-6
TGTGCCAGCATGCAGGGGGCGAACACTGAAGCTTTCTTT	CASMQGANTEAFF	TRBD1	many	TRBV2	TRBJ1-1
TGCAGTGCTAGAGGGCGACTGGAGAACACTGAAGCTTTCTTT	CSARGRLENTEAFF	.	few	TRBV20-1	TRBJ1-1
TGTGCCAGCATCTTAGACAGGGGGAACACCGGGGAGCTGTTTTTT	CASILDRGNTGELFF	TRBD1	many	TRBV2	TRBJ2-2
TGCGCCAGCAGCCAAGCATCCGGGAATGAAAAACTGTTTTTT	CASSQASGNEKLFF	.	many	TRBV4-1	TRBJ1-4
TGTGCCACCAGCAAAGTACGGGACAGGGGCTACGAGCAGTACTTC	CATSKVRDRGYEQYF	TRBD1	.	TRBV15	TRBJ2-7
TGCGCCAGCAGGAGGGCAGAGGATCAGCCCCAGCATTTT	CASRRAEDQPQHF	.	.	TRBV10-2	TRBJ1-5
TGTGCCAGCAGTTTGGGGGGGGGTCGAGGGCAGCCCCAGCATTTT	CASSLGGGRGQPQHF	.	many	TRBV12-3/TRBV12-4	TRBJ1-5
TGTGCCAGCAGTCGACGGTCAGGGTTTTCTAGCAATCAGCCCCAGCATTTT	CASSRRSGFSSNQPQHF	.	many	TRBV12-3/TRBV12-4	TRBJ1-5
TGTGCCAGCAGCTCCGGGACGCTTGCCTGGACTGAAGCTTTCTTT	CASSSGTLAWTEAFF	.	.	TRBV7-3	TRBJ1-1
TGCAGCGTTGGAGGATACGTGAACACTGAAGCTTTCTTT	CSVGGYVNTEAFF	.	.	TRBV29-1	TRBJ1-1
TGTGCCAGCAGCGAAACAGGAAATTCACCCCTCCACTTT	CASSETGNSPLHF	.	few	TRBV9	TRBJ1-6
TGTGCCACCAGCAGGGGACAGGGGAATGAAAAACTGTTTTTT	CATSRGQGNEKLFF	TRBD1	few	TRBV15	TRBJ1-4
TGCAGCTTTTCTAGCGGGAGTGGCGAGCAGTACTTC	CSFSSGSGEQYF	TRBD2	few	TRBV29-1	TRBJ2-7
TGCGCCAGCAGCCAGGCAGGGGGTACAGGCTACACCTTC	CASSQAGGTGYTF	TRBD1	many	TRBV4-1	TRBJ1-2
TGTGCCATAGTTAATTCAGGCTACGAGCAGTACTTC	CAIVNSGYEQYF	.	.	TRBV7-8	TRBJ2-7
TGTGCCAGCAGTTTTACGGACGGCAATCAGCCCCAGCATTTT	CASSFTDGNQPQHF	.	.	TRBV6-2/TRBV6-3	TRBJ1-5
TGTGCCAGCAGCTTGGCAGGATTCCAAGAGACCCAGTACTTC	CASSLAGFQETQYF	.	.	TRBV5-5	TRBJ2-5
TGTGCCAGCAGGGGATTCTCGGGACAGGGAAACACTGAAGCTTTCTTT	CASRGFSGQGNTEAFF	TRBD1	few	TRBV12-3/TRBV12-4	TRBJ1-1
TGTGCCATCGCCGGAGGGGCGCATTCACCCCTCCACTTT	CAIAGGAHSPLHF	.	many	TRBV10-3	TRBJ1-6
TGTGCCAGCAGGACGACAGGGGACGAGCAGTACTTC	CASRTTGDEQYF	TRBD1	many	TRBV6-5	TRBJ2-7
TGCGCCAGCAGCTCAAACGACAGATTGAACACCGGGGAGCTGTTTTTT	CASSSNDRLNTGELFF	.	many	TRBV5-1	TRBJ2-2
TGTGCCAGCAGCCAAGACAGTGAGACCCAGTACTTC	CASSQDSETQYF	.	few	TRBV14	TRBJ2-5
TGTGCCAGCAGTTACTCACCCAGGGCCGAGCAGTACTTC	CASSYSPRAEQYF	.	.	TRBV6-5	TRBJ2-7
TGCAGTGCTACCGACAGAGACAGCAATCAGCCCCAGCATTTT	CSATDRDSNQPQHF	.	many	TRBV20-1	TRBJ1-5
TGTGCCAGCAGTGAAGCGAGGGGGGAGCTGTTTTTT	CASSEARGELFF	.	.	TRBV2	TRBJ2-2
TGTGCCAGCAGGTCGGACAGGGGGCCTGCCTACACCTTC	CASRSDRGPAYTF	TRBD1	.	TRBV5-4	TRBJ1-2
TGTGCCAGTAGTAGGCTCGACGTCGGCCAGCCCCAGCATTTT	CASSRLDVGQPQHF	.	many	TRBV19	TRBJ1-5
TGCGCCAGCAGTAAATTGAGACAGGGATACACTGAAGCTTTCTTT	CASSKLRQGYTEAFF	TRBD1	many	TRBV4-1	TRBJ1-1
TGCAGCGCCCGCCCGACGGACACTGAAGCTTTCTTT	CSARPTDTEAFF	.	few	TRBV29-1	TRBJ1-1
TGCAGCGTTGAAAGTCCAGAGAACACTGAAGCTTTCTTT	CSVESPENTEAFF	.	.	TRBV29-1	TRBJ1-1
TGCAGTGCTAGTTTACCCGGGACAGGGGGACTCTACGAGCAGTACTTC	CSASLPGTGGLYEQYF	TRBD1	many	TRBV20-1	TRBJ2-7
TGTGCCAGCAGCTTAGAGGTGGGAATAGCCGAGCATTTT	CASSLEVGIAEHF	.	.	TRBV7-2	TRBJ1-5
TGTGCCACCCTTCTGAGGGACACCGGGGAGCTGTTTTTT	CATLLRDTGELFF	.	few	TRBV28	TRBJ2-2
TGTGCCACCAGCACTCCTAGGGGGCAAGAGACCCAGTACTTC	CATSTPRGQETQYF	.	few	TRBV15	TRBJ2-5
TGTGCCAGCAGCGTAGAGGGGGCGGGGCAGCCCCAGCATTTT	CASSVEGAGQPQHF	TRBD1	few	TRBV9	TRBJ1-5
TGTGCCAGCAGCGTAGTGGGGAGTGATGATACGCAGTATTTT	CASSVVGSDDTQYF	.	.	TRBV9	TRBJ2-3
TGCGCCAGCAGCTTACTCGGGGGGAATCAGCCCCAGTACTTC	CASSLLGGNQPQYF	TRBD2	.	TRBV5-1	TRBJ2-5
TGTGCCAGCAGCCGGTTGAAACTAGCGGAAGAGACCCAGTACTTC	CASSRLKLAEETQYF	TRBD2	few	TRBV3-1	TRBJ2-5
TGTGCCAGCAGCTTAGCGGCCGGGACAGGGGATGGCTACACCTTC	CASSLAAGTGDGYTF	TRBD1	.	TRBV7-2	TRBJ1-2
TGCGCCAGCAGCATAACAGGGGGCAAGGGCAATCAGCCCCAGCATTTT	CASSITGGKGNQPQHF	TRBD1	.	TRBV5-1	TRBJ1-5
TGTGCCAGCAGGGGGACAGGGGGGAATTCACCCCTCCACTTT	CASRGTGGNSPLHF	TRBD1	.	TRBV7-9	TRBJ1-6
TGCAGCGCCTCGACAGGGGGCAAAGTCGGATACGAGCAGTACTTC	CSASTGGKVGYEQYF	TRBD1	many	TRBV20-1	TRBJ2-7
TGTGCCAGCAGCCAACACGGGATGGGACCTGAGAACACTGAAGCTTTCTTT	CASSQHGMGPENTEAFF	.	.	TRBV3-1	TRBJ1-1
TGTGCCAGCAGTTTTTCAGGGTTCTATGGCTACACCTTC	CASSFSGFYGYTF	.	.	TRBV27	TRBJ1-2
TGTGCCAGCTCCCCTTTAACTAGCGGGGGTAATGGGGGGCAGTACTTC	CASSPLTSGGNGGQYF	TRBD2	.	TRBV7-6	TRBJ2-7
TGTGCCAGCAGCTTAGCCGGGACAGTAAATCAGCCCCAGCATTTT	CASSLAGTVNQPQHF	TRBD1	many	TRBV7-2	TRBJ1-5
TGTGCCAGCAGTTTCTCGAGTTGGGGAACTGAAGCTTTCTTT	CASSFSSWGTEAFF	.	.	TRBV6-5	TRBJ1-1
TGCGCCAGCAGCCAAAGGATCTTGGGCTATGATGGCTACACCTTC	CASSQRILGYDGYTF	.	.	TRBV4-1	TRBJ1-2
TGCAGCGTTGAACCGTTGGGGGTAGAAAACACCATATATTTT	CSVEPLGVENTIYF	.	.	TRBV29-1	TRBJ1-3
TGTGCCAGCAGTGAAAGGGCAGGACAGGGAGGGGAGACCCAGTACTTC	CASSERAGQGGETQYF	.	many	TRBV6-1	TRBJ2-5
TGTGCCAGCAGTTTGGTCCGGATTCAGCCCCAGCATTTT	CASSLVRIQPQHF	.	many	TRBV12-3/TRBV12-4	TRBJ1-5
TGTGCCAGCTCACCAGGACAGGGACCCCCCTTTGAGCAGTACTTC	CASSPGQGPPFEQYF	TRBD1	.	TRBV18	TRBJ2-7
TGTGCCAGCAGACGCGGGACTAGCGGGAGGCATTTT	CASRRGTSGRHF	TRBD2	few	TRBV2	TRBJ2-3